These 7 T cell receptor beta chains share one sample of origin, sequenced in a study of T-cell memory formation after mild COVID-19. TCRdb ran MiXCR on the 5' RACE reads and lists one entry per CDR3 protein. Seen here are about 560,000 distinct CDR3 sequences, 15% to 20% observed once, and the top ten hold just over 8%. The sample was PBMCs or a T cell subset sorted from them (not recorded which). All receptors come from an adult woman who had mild COVID-19 (a few samples of this study predate the infection). Cell type and time point are not known.

This clonotype occurred a few times. The chain employs TRBV20-1 and TRBJ2-3; either TRBD1 or TRBD2 may supply D (5 bases each). Trimming removed 6 bases at V and 7 bases at J, with 17 bases between. CDR1 is DFQATT and CDR2 is SNEGSKA in the germline V gene (reference sequence). The CDR3 spans 13 residues. The CDR3 DNA follows: TGCAGTGCCTCCAGGGACCATATGAATACGCAGTATTTT. Translation: CSASRDHMNTQYF.

This clonotype was detected only once. This chain joins TRBV6-6 and TRBJ2-5; 9 bases line up with TRBD2. The CDR3 contains 19 residues. CDR1 is MNHNY and CDR2 is SVGAGI in the germline V gene (reference sequence). The ends lost 0 bases at V and 4 bases at J; junction bases unmatched: 15. CDR3 DNA sequence: TGTGCCAGCAGTTACTCGGGATTAGGTAGCGGGAGAGGGAGAGAGACCCAGTACTTC. Translating it yields CASSYSGLGSGRGRETQYF.

This clonotype was detected only a few times. CDR3 in DNA: TGTGCCAGCAGCCTTGACAGCTGGAGCTCCTACAATGAGCAGTTCTTC. Amino acid sequence: CASSLDSWSSYNEQFF. The chain has TRBV7-9 and TRBJ2-1; TRBD1 is a possible D gene (5 bases). Deletions cut 5 bases from V and 0 bases from J, with 14 bases between. The CDR3 sequence is 16 residues long. CDR1 and CDR2 from the germline V gene are SEHNR and FQNEAQ (reference sequence).

This clonotype appeared a few times. The V and J genes are TRBV15 and TRBJ1-2; 7 positions match TRBD1. Germline V gene sequence: CDR1 LNHNV, CDR2 YYDKDF (reference sequence). J lost 4 bases, V lost 1 base, and 6 bases had no gene match. The CDR3 is 15 amino acids. CDR3 DNA: TGTGCCACCAGCAGAGGACAGGGAGAACTCTATGGCTACACCTTC. Its translation is CATSRGQGELYGYTF. Based on the CDR3 plus reference TRBV15 and TRBJ1-2, the full variable domain is DAMVIQNPRYQVTQFGKPVTLSCSQTLNHNVMYWYQQKSSQAPKLLFHYYDKDFNNEADTPDNFQSRRPNTSFCFLDIRSPGLGDTAMYLCATSRGQGELYGYTFGSGTRLTVV.

In this sample, this clonotype turned up a few times. The chain uses TRBV15 and TRBJ2-3; 10 bases fit TRBD1. The junction had 0 bases not matched to a gene; V was cut back by 8 bases and J by 1 base. CDR3 size: 13 residues. Germline assignment: CDR1 LNHNV and CDR2 YYDKDF (reference sequence). CDR3 coding DNA: TGTGCCACCGGGACAGGGGGCACAGATACGCAGTATTTT. Translation: CATGTGGTDTQYF.

The rearrangement joins TRBV19 to TRBJ2-1; either TRBD1 or TRBD2 may fit D (6 bases each). CDR1 and CDR2 (germline): LNHDA, SQIVND (reference sequence). The length of the CDR3 is 16 residues. V was shortened by 7 bases and J by 0 bases, with 16 bases between the two germline ends. In DNA form, the CDR3 reads TGTGCCAGTAAGGTAGGGGGGTTAAGCTCCTACAATGAGCAGTTCTTC. Translating it yields CASKVGGLSSYNEQFF.

This clonotype was detected a few times. This chain connects TRBV11-2 to TRBJ1-5; the D is unclear. Per the germline V gene, CDR1 is SGHAT and CDR2 is FQNNGV. The CDR3 has 13 residues. With 1 base removed from V and 3 bases from J, the gap between germline ends came to 4 bases. The CDR3 bases are TGTGCCAGCAGCTTAGCAGACAATCAGCCCCAGCATTTT. It codes for CASSLADNQPQHF.